These 16 T cell receptor beta chains were all obtained from the same sample, sequenced in a study of shared clonotypes between healthy human individuals. The data were produced by immunoSEQ multiplex PCR, yet TCRdb's version contains in-frame clones alone and is incomplete. The sample includes hundreds of thousands of clones, about three quarters of them seen just once. The sequenced material came from memory CD4+ T cells sorted from blood. Subset here: CD45RA-negative fraction. The receptors shown here come from a woman in her twenties or thirties in good health.

The chain employs TRBV28 and TRBJ2-1; D may correspond to TRBD1 or TRBD2 (6 bases each). This CDR3 contains 17 residues. Germline lookup yields CDR1 MDHEN and CDR2 SYDVKM. V was trimmed by 2 bases and J by 4 bases, leaving 18 bases between them. The chain's CDR3 is CASSLPWGRDSYNEQFF. The CDR3 DNA is TGTGCCAGCAGTTTACCGTGGGGGCGGGATTCTTACAATGAGCAGTTCTTC.

The V and J genes are TRBV7-9 and TRBJ2-1; the D gene could be TRBD1 or TRBD2 (6 bases each). This CDR3 has 16 residues. The V end was cut by 6 bases, the J end by 0 bases, with 15 bases between. Germline V gene lookup returns CDR1 SEHNR and CDR2 FQNEAQ (reference sequence). CDR3 in DNA: TGTGCCAGCAGTGCCGTAGGGGGGAGCTCCTACAATGAGCAGTTCTTC. Amino acid sequence: CASSAVGGSSYNEQFF.

This clone was recorded a few times. The V and J genes are TRBV11-3 and TRBJ2-1; 11 bases match TRBD2. The CDR3 is 14 residues long. J lost 7 bases, V lost 5 bases, and 4 bases had no gene match. The germline gives CDR1 SGHNT, CDR2 YENEEA. In nucleotides, the CDR3 is TGTGCCAGCAGCCATAGCGGGAGGGGTAATGAGCAGTTCTTC. This translates into CASSHSGRGNEQFF.

J is TRBJ2-1 and V is TRBV7-2, with D possibly being TRBD2 (5 bases). CDR1 is SGHTA and CDR2 is FQGNSA in the germline V gene. The CDR3 spans 15 residues. V gave up 3 bases and J gave up 0 bases, with 9 bases separating them. CDR3 nucleotides: TGTGCCAGCAGCTTTCAGCGGAGCTCCTACAATGAGCAGTTCTTC. Amino acid sequence: CASSFQRSSYNEQFF.

This sequence joins TRBV6-5 and TRBJ2-1; 8 bases align to TRBD1. With V trimmed by 6 bases and J by 8 bases, 9 bases remained unmatched. The CDR3 totals 14 residues. Germline lookup yields CDR1 MNHEY and CDR2 SVGAGI. CDR3 amino acids: CASSPDRGPYEQFF. In DNA form, the CDR3 reads TGTGCCAGCAGCCCCGACAGGGGCCCCTATGAGCAGTTCTTC.

The V and J genes are TRBV7-9 and TRBJ2-5; 8 bases map to TRBD1. The CDR3 loop spans 15 amino acids. V trimming: 7 bases; J trimming: 4 bases; junction bases outside the gene matches: 11. Germline CDR1 reads SEHNR; CDR2 reads FQNEAQ (reference sequence). The chain's CDR3 is CASTLFSGGGETQYF. The CDR3 region has the DNA TGTGCCAGCACCTTGTTTTCAGGGGGCGGAGAGACCCAGTACTTC.

The rearrangement joins TRBV27 to TRBJ2-7; 9 positions match TRBD2. This CDR3 is 15 amino acids long. Germline CDR1 is MNHEY and CDR2 is SMNVEV (reference sequence). V lost 2 bases and J lost 5; bases outside the gene matches: 7. CDR3 nucleotides: TGTGCCAGCAGTTTAGGGGCTAGCGGGAAAAACGAGCAGTACTTC. It specifies CASSLGASGKNEQYF.

The chain combines TRBV15 with TRBJ1-5; D ambiguous. The V end lost 5 bases, the J end lost 7 bases, and 9 bases lay between the germline ends. This CDR3 comprises 12 residues. Germline CDR1 is LNHNV and CDR2 is YYDKDF (reference sequence). The CDR3 loop reads CATSGRWQPQHF. The CDR3 bases are TGTGCCACCAGCGGAAGGTGGCAGCCCCAGCATTTT. Variable domain in full (rest from reference TRBV15 and TRBJ1-5): DAMVIQNPRYQVTQFGKPVTLSCSQTLNHNVMYWYQQKSSQAPKLLFHYYDKDFNNEADTPDNFQSRRPNTSFCFLDIRSPGLGDTAMYLCATSGRWQPQHFGDGTRLSIL.

The rearrangement links TRBV6-5 to TRBJ1-2; the D is unclear. Per the germline V gene, CDR1 is MNHEY and CDR2 is SVGAGI. The ends were cut back, 2 bases at V and 8 bases at J, with 12 bases in the middle. This CDR3 region has 13 residues. The CDR3 reads CASSYRPPGGYTF. The CDR3 bases are TGTGCCAGCAGTTACCGCCCCCCTGGGGGCTACACCTTC.

The chain carries TRBV29-1 and TRBJ2-7; D is possibly TRBD2 (6 bases). From germline, CDR1 is SQVTM and CDR2 ANQGSEA. The CDR3 has 13 amino acids. V was cut by 7 bases and J by 5 bases, with 18 bases left in between. DNA for the CDR3: TGCAGCGCTGGAGGCGGGGCGCAAGACGAGCAGTACTTC. Translating gives CSAGGGAQDEQYF.

The chain carries TRBV19 and TRBJ2-1; D is possibly TRBD1 or TRBD2 (5 bases each). V lost 1 base and J lost 6, with 10 bases in between. Germline values: CDR1 LNHDA, CDR2 SQIVND (reference sequence). The CDR3 runs to 14 residues. The CDR3 here is CASSIAGRGNEQFF. The DNA for the CDR3 is TGTGCCAGTAGTATAGCGGGGCGCGGCAATGAGCAGTTCTTC.

Only one count was recorded for this clone. The V gene is TRBV19, the J gene TRBJ1-1, with 9 nucleotides matching TRBD1. Trimming took 7 bases from V and 6 from J; bases not matched to a gene: 12. This CDR3 is built from 15 residues. The germline V gene has CDR1 LNHDA and CDR2 SQIVND (reference sequence). As DNA, the CDR3 is TGTGCCAGTATCGAGAAGGTGGGGACAGGGCCTGAAGCTTTCTTT. Residues: CASIEKVGTGPEAFF. The full variable domain, in which reference TRBV19 and TRBJ1-1 provide the parts outside the CDR3, is DGGITQSPKYLFRKEGQNVTLSCEQNLNHDAMYWYRQDPGQGLRLIYYSQIVNDFQKGDIAEGYSVSREKKESFPLTVTSAQKNPTAFYLCASIEKVGTGPEAFFGQGTRLTVV.

This clone appeared a few times. V is TRBV18 and J is TRBJ1-4; TRBD1 agrees at 7 bases. The trim removed 4 bases at V and 8 bases at J, leaving 7 bases unmatched. CDR1 KGHSH and CDR2 LQKENI come from the germline V gene. CDR3 length: 14 amino acids. The CDR3 nucleotides read TGTGCCAGCTCACAAGGACAGGCGGGAGAAAAACTGTTTTTT. Translating gives CASSQGQAGEKLFF.

This rearrangement joins TRBV6-1 to TRBJ2-3; TRBD2 matches at 10 bases. The CDR3 spans 15 residues. From germline, CDR1 is MNHNS and CDR2 SASEGT. V was clipped by 4 bases and J by 2 bases; unmatched bases: 3. CDR3 region: CASSGLAGATDTQYF. CDR3 in DNA: TGTGCCAGCAGTGGACTAGCGGGCGCCACAGATACGCAGTATTTT.

The chain uses TRBV27 and TRBJ1-6; D possibly corresponds to TRBD1 (6 bases). Germline lookup yields CDR1 MNHEY and CDR2 SMNVEV (reference sequence). Trimming cost V 7 bases and J 9 bases, with 16 bases left between them. The CDR3 is 14 residues long. This CDR3 reads CASIRGGVSSPLHF. CDR3 in DNA: TGTGCCAGCATCAGGGGAGGGGTAAGTTCACCCCTCCACTTT.

J is TRBJ2-5 and V is TRBV19, with 7 positions matching TRBD1. The J call may be faulty, since TRBJ2-7 better matches the DNA end. The length of the CDR3 is 15 residues. The germline gives CDR1 LNHDA, CDR2 SQIVND (reference sequence). DNA for the CDR3: TGTGCCAGTAGTCCCCTGGACAGGAACGGCTACGAGCAGTACTTC. It yields the protein CASSPLDRNGYEQYF.